The T cell receptor beta chain under discussion was sequenced for a study of blood T cells in healthy people across ages. Study context: Template switching retrieved approximately one barcoded beta molecule for each two T cells. Whole-study findings and limits: Strong correlation was found linking TCR beta diversity to naive T cell percentage.

As for this clonotype: Its antigen is currently unknown.

The CDR3 length is 18 residues. V was clipped by 5 bases and J by 0 bases, with 20 bases between them. Germline V gene lookup returns CDR1 SGHTA and CDR2 FQGTGA. A second PCR of roughly 7 to 11 cycles used a sample-barcoded 5' primer and a J-beta primer mix. Every cDNA was tagged by a template-switch adaptor with 12 random nucleotides. TCRdb re-called the 5' RACE reads with MiXCR, one entry per CDR3 protein. The table records hundreds of thousands of distinct CDR3 sequences, around two fifths of them present only once. The chain is built from TRBV7-3 and TRBJ1-5; D remains unclear. Sample: blood. This clonotype originated in a man in his fifties or sixties in good health. The CDR3 nucleotides read TGTGCCAGCAGCGTAAGGAGCAAAGGGAAATATAGCAATCAGCCCCAGCATTTT. It yields the protein CASSVRSKGKYSNQPQHF.